This TCR beta chain was profiled in a study of T cell repertoires in cytomegalovirus infection. This clonotype showed up just a few times. Its antigen is unknown. The CDR3 loop spans 13 amino acids. The germline CDR1 and CDR2 sequences are SGHVS and FNYEAQ. V lost 5 bases and J lost 9, with 17 bases in between. Each CDR3 protein is one row after TCRdb ran MiXCR on the reads. The profile shows some 940,000 distinct CDR3 sequences, 30% to 40% of them singletons. V and J are TRBV7-6 and TRBJ2-7, with TRBD1 as a possible D gene (5 bases). This specimen consisted of cultured CD8+ T cells from PBMCs, obtained from culture after CMV antigen stimulation. The TCR originated in a human donor in good health (CMV status not recorded). Some clones in this sample may be carry-over from other donors' samples. The CDR3 region is CASSAATGYPQYF. In nucleotides, the CDR3 is TGTGCCAGCAGCGCCGCTACAGGCTACCCGCAGTACTTC.